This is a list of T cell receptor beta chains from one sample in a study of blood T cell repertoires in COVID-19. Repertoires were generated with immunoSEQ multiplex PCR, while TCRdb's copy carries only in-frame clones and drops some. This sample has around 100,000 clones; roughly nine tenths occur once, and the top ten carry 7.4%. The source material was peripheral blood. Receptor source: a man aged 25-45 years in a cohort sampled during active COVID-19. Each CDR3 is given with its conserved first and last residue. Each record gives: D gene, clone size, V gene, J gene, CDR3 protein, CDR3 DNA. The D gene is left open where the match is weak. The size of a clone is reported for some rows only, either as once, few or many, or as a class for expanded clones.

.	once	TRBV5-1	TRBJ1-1	CASRTTGNTEAFF	TGCGCCAGCAGAACGACAGGGAACACTGAAGCTTTCTTT
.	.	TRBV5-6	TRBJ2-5	CASSLGQQETQYF	TGTGCCAGCAGCTTGGGACAGCAAGAGACCCAGTACTTC
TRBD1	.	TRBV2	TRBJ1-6	CASNKGANSPLHF	TGTGCCAGCAACAAGGGGGCTAATTCACCCCTCCACTTT
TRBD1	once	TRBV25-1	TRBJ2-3	CASSGGQGSTDTQYF	TGTGCCAGCAGTGGAGGACAGGGCAGCACAGATACGCAGTATTTT
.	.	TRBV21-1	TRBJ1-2	CASSKSRNYGYTF	TGTGCCAGCAGCAAATCCAGGAACTATGGCTACACCTTC
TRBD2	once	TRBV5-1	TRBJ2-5	CASSLGLAGYQETQYF	TGCGCCAGCAGCTTGGGACTAGCGGGGTACCAAGAGACCCAGTACTTC
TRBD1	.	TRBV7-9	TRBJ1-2	CASSETGVYGYTF	TGTGCCAGCAGCGAGACAGGGGTCTATGGCTACACCTTC
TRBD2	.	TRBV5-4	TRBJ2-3	CASSSGLAGPLDTQYF	TGTGCCAGCAGCTCCGGACTAGCGGGACCCCTGGATACGCAGTATTTT
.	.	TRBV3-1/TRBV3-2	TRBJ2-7	CASSQGTEDTSYEQYF	TGTGCCAGCAGCCAAGGGACAGAGGATACCTCCTACGAGCAGTACTTC
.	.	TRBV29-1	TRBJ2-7	CSVVSPGSYEQYF	TGCAGCGTTGTAAGCCCGGGCTCCTACGAGCAGTACTTC
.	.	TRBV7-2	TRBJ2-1	CASSPLLGSLSEQFF	TGTGCCAGCAGCCCCTTGCTAGGTTCGCTCAGTGAGCAGTTCTTC
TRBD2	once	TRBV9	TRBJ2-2	CASSLRTSGDGELFF	TGTGCCAGCAGCCTCCGGACTAGCGGGGACGGGGAGCTGTTTTTT
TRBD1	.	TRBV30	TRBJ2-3	CAWSRRQGADTQYF	TGTGCCTGGAGTCGACGACAGGGGGCCGATACGCAGTATTTT
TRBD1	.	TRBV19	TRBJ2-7	CASSPLSGDRSRGQYF	TGTGCCAGTTCCCCGCTCTCTGGGGACAGGTCGCGGGGGCAGTACTTC
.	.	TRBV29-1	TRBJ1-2	CSVVSGGQGYTF	TGCAGCGTTGTTTCGGGGGGACAAGGCTACACCTTC
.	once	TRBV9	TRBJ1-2	CASSPPQGPRSYGYTF	TGTGCCAGCAGCCCACCACAGGGTCCACGTTCCTATGGCTACACCTTC
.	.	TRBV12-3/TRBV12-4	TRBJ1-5	CASSLLGNQPQHF	TGTGCCAGCAGTTTATTAGGCAATCAGCCCCAGCATTTT